A single T cell receptor beta chain is shown here with its context. The data stem from a study of blood T cell repertoires in COVID-19. Study-wide context: Donors in the United States, Italy and Spain gave samples during acute or convalescent COVID-19.

Trimming cost V 4 bases and J 0 bases; bases outside gene matches: 15. This CDR3 is 19 amino acids long. Germline lookup yields CDR1 SEHNR and CDR2 FQNEAQ (reference sequence). The method was immunoSEQ multiplex PCR; TCRdb's version includes in-frame clones alone and lacks a portion of them. The data hold approximately 200,000 clones, with less than 90% observed a single time. The TCR sequence derives from a woman aged 45 to 65 with acute or convalescent COVID-19. The source material was peripheral blood. The rearrangement joins TRBV7-9 to TRBJ2-3; 8 bases agree with TRBD1. CDR3 coding DNA: TGTGCCAGCAGCTCGGACCGGGACAGGTTCTTCCTTAGCACAGATACGCAGTATTTT. Its translation: CASSSDRDRFFLSTDTQYF.